This TCR beta chain comes out of a study of blood T cell repertoires in COVID-19. About the research overall: Sources were T cells, B-cell-depleted T cells, or PBMCs; the material itself was cDNA or gDNA.

Method: immunoSEQ multiplex PCR; TCRdb's copy keeps in-frame clones and lacks some. This table has approximately 90,000 clones, approximately 90% appearing once. CDR3 size: 12 residues. J was trimmed by 7 bases and V by 8 bases; bases with no gene match: 7. Per germline, CDR1 MDHEN and CDR2 SYDVKM. The clonotype was recovered from a man aged 55 to 70 with acute or convalescent COVID-19. Source material: peripheral blood. The chain is built from TRBV28 and TRBJ2-7; TRBD2 matches at 8 bases. The CDR3 sequence is CASLAGGEEQYF. DNA for the CDR3: TGTGCCAGCTTGGCGGGGGGCGAAGAGCAGTACTTC.